This paragraph covers one T cell receptor (beta chain) sequence. The data are from a study of blood T cell repertoires in COVID-19. As for the study in general: The origin of the acute and convalescent COVID-19 samples was the United States, Italy and Spain. T cells, B-cell-depleted T cells, or PBMCs provided the cDNA or gDNA that served as material.

In the original processing: The authors estimated nucleated cell counts from reference gene primer amplification. Libraries were prepared by immunoSEQ multiplex PCR; TCRdb keeps only in-frame clonotypes and omits some of them. V and J calls and clone size are those listed in that table; D and trimming were worked out from the DNA. Of under 200,000 clones in the sample, more than 80% were seen once. This CDR3 spans 13 amino acids. The V gene end was trimmed by 5 bases and the J gene end by 10 bases; junction bases not matched to a gene: 3. Per the germline V gene, CDR1 is GTSNPN and CDR2 is SVGIG (reference sequence).

The clonotype comes from a man aged 50 to 59 with acute or convalescent COVID-19. The rearrangement joins TRBV30 to TRBJ2-6, with TRBD1 identical over 12 bases. What was sequenced was peripheral blood. The CDR3 here is CAWGTGGANVLTF. The DNA for the CDR3 is TGTGCCTGGGGGACAGGGGGCGCGAACGTCCTGACTTTC.